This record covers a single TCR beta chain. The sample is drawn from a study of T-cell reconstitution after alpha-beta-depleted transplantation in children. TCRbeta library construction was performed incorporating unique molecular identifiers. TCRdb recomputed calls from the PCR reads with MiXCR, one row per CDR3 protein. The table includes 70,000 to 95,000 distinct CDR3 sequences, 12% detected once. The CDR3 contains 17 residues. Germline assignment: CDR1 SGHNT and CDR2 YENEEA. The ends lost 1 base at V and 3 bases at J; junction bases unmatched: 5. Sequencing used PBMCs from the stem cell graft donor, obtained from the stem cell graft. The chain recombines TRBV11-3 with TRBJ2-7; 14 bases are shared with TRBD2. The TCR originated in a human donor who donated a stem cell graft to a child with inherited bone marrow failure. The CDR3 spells CASSLAGLAGVVYEQYF. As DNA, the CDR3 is TGTGCCAGCAGCTTAGCGGGACTAGCGGGAGTGGTCTACGAGCAGTACTTC. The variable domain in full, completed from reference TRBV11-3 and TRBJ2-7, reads EAGVVQSPRYKIIEKKQPVAFWCNPISGHNTLYWYLQNLGQGPELLIRYENEEAVDDSQLPKDRFSAERLKGVDSTLKIQPAELGDSAVYLCASSLAGLAGVVYEQYFGPGTRLTVT.